The present T cell receptor beta chain was sequenced within a study of T cells in Graves' hyperthyroidism and ophthalmopathy. Findings and limits, study-wide: The model forecast ophthalmopathy, anticipating it by a median 6.5 months before onset.

This clonotype has ten or more counts. Its target is not known. The trim removed 5 bases at V and 7 bases at J, leaving 10 bases unmatched. Germline V lookup: CDR1 SGHAT, CDR2 FQNNGV. The CDR3 is 16 residues long. Amplified TCR beta CDR3 regions derived from RNA transcripts. First-round RT-PCR targeting the TCR CDR3 was performed with the HTBI primer set. TCRdb analysed the multiplex PCR reads with MiXCR anew, one entry per CDR3 protein. This table has 360,000 or so distinct CDR3 sequences, approximately 19% appearing once. Patients between 18 and 65 years old had hyperthyroidism, newly diagnosed and lasting under 2 months. Researchers barred patients who had uncontrolled infection, other autoimmune disease, pregnancy or lactation. This sample holds PBMCs from 9.5 to 10 ml fresh peripheral blood.

Source material: blood. The receptor comes from a young woman with Graves' hyperthyroidism. The chain joins TRBV11-2 to TRBJ2-2; 10 nucleotides align to TRBD1. Here the CDR3 DNA reads TGTGCCAGCAGCCGGTTACCCGGACAGGGGGACGGGGAGCTGTTTTTT. This encodes CASSRLPGQGDGELFF.